This T cell receptor (beta chain) was sequenced for a study of cytomegalovirus exposure and HLA in healthy donors (dated by TCRdb to the late 2010s). Concerning the study at large: In an earlier analysis of approximately 640 of the donors, 276 Gb of sequence data and 117 million unique TCR beta sequences from about 190 million T cells were reported. Approximately 300 gigabases of sequencing data and about 92 million unique TCR sequences made up an early release that covered fewer than 650 HLA-typed donors. Of the approximately 400 genotyped donors, 75% to 85% were placed in the genetic ancestry cluster associated with self-reported Caucasian donors. The aim of the study was to test whether cataloging public T cell receptors could identify signatures of past pathogen exposure. The study used immunosequencing to profile the T cell repertoires of under 700 subjects and linked those repertoires to cytomegalovirus serostatus. Along with the approximately 650-subject first cohort, a separate validation cohort of over a hundred different subjects was used. To predict cytomegalovirus infection status, the study combined high-throughput TCR immunosequencing, statistical association of individual TCRs with disease status, and machine learning. A later analysis re-examined previously published TCR beta repertoires from over 500 donors and added high-resolution HLA genotyping to investigate patterns of TCR occurrence. Rather than using new phenotypic data, the later analysis identified candidate immune exposures from TCR beta sequences and from how often those sequences occurred across donors. In an earlier analysis of 500 to 650 of the donors, high-throughput TCR beta sequencing was used to judge whether each TCR beta V gene segment behaved as functional or pseudogenic. Donor age, sex, ethnicity and CMV serostatus were compiled together with the repertoire data. In a later genetic analysis, genome-wide SNP genotypes for about 55% of the roughly 670 donors were used, and that subset was treated as a discovery cohort. All discovery cohort repertoires had been generated using a single sequencing platform. Both class I and class II loci were covered by HLA typing, at four-digit resolution. The number of donors typed differed by locus, with about 620-630 for A, B, C, DRB1 and DQB1, 522 for DQA1, 606 for DPA1, and some 470 for DPB1. Because of strong linkage in the cohort, a handful of DR-DQ haplotypes were treated as single units for association and clustering. Among a few hundred genotyped donors of the cohort, an average of around 240,000 unique TCR beta nucleotide sequences were sequenced per donor, roughly a sixth of them non-productive. Broader findings and caveats from the paper: Linkage disequilibrium might explain the correlated functional status among segregating V segments, but an unknown experimental factor could not be excluded. In a later genetic analysis, a missense DCLRE1C variant was associated with V-gene and J-gene trimming of TCR beta chains, and the association was replicated in an independent cohort. A few of the identified cytomegalovirus-associated TCR beta chains were confirmed in vitro to be specific for cytomegalovirus antigens. HLA typing was unavailable for some donors at each locus, so association tests used only the typed subset. Sequencing depth was assumed to be roughly uniform across donors in the presence/absence analyses, though that assumption may not hold. According to a later analysis, TCR association rates differed among HLA loci, with DRB1 alleles showing the most associated TCRs and HLA-C alleles showing the fewest. Strong co-occurrence of HLA alleles, especially DR and DQ, made assigning TCR associations to individual alleles difficult. In a later analysis, most CMV-associated TCR beta chains were found to appear HLA-restricted, with HLA associations seemingly driven largely by CMV exposure. A later analysis reported that several top co-occurrence clusters appeared linked to parvovirus B19, influenza, CMV and Epstein-Barr virus. A further reported finding was that TCR beta sequences accurately predicted the HLA-A and HLA-B alleles for most subjects in the first cohort. A cluster of highly shared sequence variants was judged likely to be a technical artifact of the sequencing pipeline. In this cohort, only TCR beta chains were sequenced, and detectable features were limited by the absence of alpha or paired-chain data. Some IMGT-functional V segments, including TRBV6-2 and TRBV6-3, could not be told apart with the 87-base-pair reads, so those segments were excluded. According to the authors, the approach could potentially be generalized to other disease states and immunological phenotypes. The classifier was reported to diagnose cytomegalovirus status with high specificity and sensitivity in both the original and validation cohorts. Broadly in line with IMGT annotations, most TCR beta V segments showed up in productive rearrangements about 90% or about 30% of the time in an earlier analysis of 450 to 600 of the donors. Because counts were too low, seventeen rarely observed V segments, including chromosome 9 orphons, were excluded from the earlier analysis of around 640 of the donors. In a later genetic analysis, fewer N-insertions in productive TCRs were reported among donors in an Asian-associated ancestry cluster than the roughly 700-donor mean. Compared with equally common non-associated chains, HLA-associated TCR beta chains in a later analysis were more clonally expanded and had lower generation probabilities. Immune exposure information for the cohort was limited to CMV serostatus. Across donors, most TCR sequences were observed very rarely, whereas some public TCRs were present in many individuals. A later analysis associated about 17,000 TCR beta sequences with specific HLA alleles at a false discovery rate of 0.05. The study gave a list of about 170 TCR beta chains associated with cytomegalovirus.

The cohort consisted of 650 to 850 healthy bone marrow donors. All cohort members were sampled while nominally healthy, although unrecorded immune exposures were likely present. The donor was CMV seropositive and belonged to the group of over 250 seropositive cohort members. Each donor provided a peripheral blood sample, and peripheral blood mononuclear cells were used for TCR beta sequencing. Genomic DNA was extracted from the blood cell samples with the Qiagen DNeasy Blood Extraction Kit. Sequences SGHAT (CDR1) and FQNNGV (CDR2) are obtained from the germline V gene. Unmatched junction bases come to 10, with V trimmed by 5 bases and J by 9 bases. The CDR3 runs 16 residues from the cysteine to the phenylalanine. CDR3 DNA only is kept here, 48 bases in frame from base 1. The library was generated by the immunoSEQ multiplex PCR assay. A mixture of 60 forward primers for TCR Vbeta segments and 13 reverse primers for TCR Jbeta segments was used in the multiplex PCR. The CDR3 region of rearranged TCR beta genes was amplified from genomic DNA by a multiplex PCR assay. The Illumina HiSeq System was used to sequence the amplified TCR beta libraries as 87-base-pair reads. Concerning the study's data processing: A later analysis tallied around 80 million unique TCR beta chains across the 666 repertoires, and roughly 11 million of those chains were shared by two or more donors. A nearest-neighbor algorithm error-corrected the raw reads and collapsed the reads into unique sequences, merging closely related sequences to remove PCR and sequencing errors. V, D and J gene segments were assigned by aligning CDR3 sequences to IMGT reference sequences. For a sequence to be retained, a match of at least six nucleotides was required to both a V gene segment and a J gene segment. A rearrangement counted as productive if the CDR3 had no stop codons and remained in frame with V and J, and every other rearrangement counted as non-productive. CDR3 was defined by IMGT convention, running from the second conserved V-encoded cysteine to the conserved J-encoded phenylalanine. In an earlier analysis of 587 of the donors, sequences lacking an unambiguous match to a single V gene segment were excluded. An earlier analysis of a few hundred of the donors called V segments functional above 56.7% productive rearrangements and segregating when the between-donor standard deviation exceeded 5%. A statistical classification framework was built to diagnose cytomegalovirus status from the catalog of TCR beta chain sequences. In a later analysis, TCR nucleotide sequences were compared against IMGT/GENE-DB human TR gene sequences so that V and J genes could be assigned. In a later analysis, CDR3 sequences and most-parsimonious VDJ recombination scenarios were assigned using the TCRdist pipeline. In a later analysis, each TCR beta chain was defined by its CDR3 amino acid sequence together with its V-gene family, and reads without a unique V-gene family were excluded. To address suspected cross-contamination and a sequencing artifact, a later analysis removed 450 to 700 highly shared, low-generation-probability nucleotide sequences. In a later analysis, a clonal expansion index was calculated for each public chain from normalized within-repertoire ranks of inferred template counts. A later analysis computed generation probabilities with a VDJ recombination model fitted to out-of-frame rearrangements, and checked the results against IGoR. In a later analysis, hypergeometric tests were used to score TCR-TCR, TCR-HLA and TCR-CMV co-occurrence, with a repertoire-size bias correction applied to TCR pairs. A later analysis estimated false discovery rates by permuting HLA or CMV assignments 20 times. A later analysis grouped co-occurring TCRs with DBSCAN, adding TCRdist sequence similarity when clustering within HLA-allele-positive subsets. Repertoires with fewer than 30,000 or more than 120,000 public chains were left out of co-occurrence clustering, as were four to six repertoires with anomalous nucleotide sharing. The table was pulled from immuneACCESS by TCRdb, which kept in-frame rearrangements only. Such tables lose some clones; where checked, under half of the loss comes from unresolved V genes, and the rest has no known cause. That table gives V, J and clone size, and the DNA gave D and trimming. This sample has about 120,000 clones in its table, and roughly two thirds of those were observed once. 8% to 10% of the sample is held by the ten biggest clonotypes.

To note about this clone: No cognate antigen has been identified for it. No base quality values were provided; no much bigger clone lies one nucleotide off.

The clonotype comes from a man between 18 and 35 years old in good health and CMV-seropositive. The chain is made from TRBV11-2 and TRBJ2-1; TRBD2 fits 13 bases in the junction. The specimen sequenced was PBMCs. Here the CDR3 is given as CASSPGLAGVIREQFF. The nucleotide sequence reads as follows: TGTGCCAGCAGCCCCGGACTAGCGGGGGTGATTCGTGAGCAGTTCTTC.